Following are 16 T cell receptor beta chains from one sample sequenced in a study of radiotherapy plus CTLA-4 blockade in lung cancer. TCRdb's table, derived via immunoSEQ multiplex PCR, lists solely in-frame clones and lacks some. Among 35,000 to 40,000 clones listed, approximately 86% were seen once. Source: peripheral blood, taken from a patient treated with radiotherapy plus ipilimumab. The origin of the receptors is a human donor with non-small cell lung cancer whose response to radiotherapy plus ipilimumab could not be evaluated.

The V and J genes are TRBV5-5 and TRBJ2-3; 9 bases are shared with TRBD1. Germline V CDR1 and CDR2: SGHKS, YYEKEE (reference sequence). The CDR3 sequence is 15 residues long. Trimming removed 3 bases from V and 5 bases from J; junction bases left unmatched: 7. This CDR3 is CASSSVTGGVDTQYF. CDR3 DNA sequence: TGTGCCAGCAGCTCCGTGACAGGGGGGGTAGATACGCAGTATTTT.

The genes are TRBV28 and TRBJ1-1; TRBD1 matches 9 bases. The V segment lost 6 bases and the J segment 6 bases; nucleotides outside the gene matches: 14. The germline CDR1 and CDR2 sequences are MDHEN and SYDVKM. The CDR3 consists of 16 residues. The CDR3 DNA reads TGTGCCAGCAGGCTACGAGGGACAGGGTTACGGCCTGAAGCTTTCTTT. Translated: CASRLRGTGLRPEAFF.

The chain recombines TRBV10-2 with TRBJ2-7; 7 positions match TRBD2. J was trimmed by 3 bases and V by 3 bases; bases with no gene match: 11. This CDR3 has 16 amino acids. Looked up from germline, CDR1 is WSHSY and CDR2 is SAAADI. This CDR3 reads CASSDPSTSRVYEQYF. Written as DNA, the CDR3 is TGCGCCAGCAGTGACCCTTCGACTAGCAGGGTCTACGAGCAGTACTTC.

The rearrangement links TRBV7-2 to TRBJ2-3, with TRBD2 matching over 8 bases. There are 15 residues in the CDR3. Per the germline V gene, CDR1 is SGHTA and CDR2 is FQGNSA. The junction had 12 bases not matched to a gene; V was cut back by 4 bases and J by 9 bases. CDR3 amino acids: CASSSDFGAGGTQYF. The CDR3 DNA follows: TGTGCCAGCAGCTCTGACTTTGGGGCGGGAGGAACGCAGTATTTT. Based on the CDR3 plus reference TRBV7-2 and TRBJ2-3, the full variable domain is GAGVSQSPSNKVTEKGKDVELRCDPISGHTALYWYRQSLGQGLEFLIYFQGNSAPDKSGLPSDRFSAERTGGSVSTLTIQRTQQEDSAVYLCASSSDFGAGGTQYFGPGTRLTVL.

This rearrangement joins TRBV5-5 to TRBJ1-2, with a weak D call TRBD1 (5 bases). Looked up from germline, CDR1 is SGHKS and CDR2 is YYEKEE (reference sequence). Trimming removed 0 bases from V and 7 bases from J, with 16 bases in between. The CDR3 extends over 15 amino acids. Here the CDR3 reads CASSLEGRPGGGYTF. CDR3 nucleotide sequence: TGTGCCAGCAGCTTGGAGGGTCGGCCCGGGGGTGGCTACACCTTC. Full variable domain (remainder filled in from reference TRBV5-5 and TRBJ1-2): DAGVTQSPTHLIKTRGQQVTLRCSPISGHKSVSWYQQVLGQGPQFIFQYYEKEERGRGNFPDRFSARQFPNYSSELNVNALLLGDSALYLCASSLEGRPGGGYTFGSGTRLTVV.

The chain employs TRBV4-1 and TRBJ2-5; 8 nucleotides align to TRBD1. The V and J ends lost 6 bases and 4 bases, in that order; junction bases with no gene match: 10. Looked up from germline, CDR1 is MGHRA and CDR2 is YSYEKL. The CDR3 has 15 residues. CDR3 in DNA: TGCGCCAGCAGGTTAATTGGACAGGGCGGAGAGACCCAGTACTTC. Its protein product is CASRLIGQGGETQYF.

The chain has TRBV30 and TRBJ2-3; 13 nucleotides align to TRBD2. The CDR3 loop spans 18 amino acids. J lost 0 bases, V lost 0 bases, and 6 bases had no gene match. The germline CDR1 and CDR2 sequences are GTSNPN and SVGIG (reference sequence). The CDR3 spells CAWSVRGTSGKSTDTQYF. The CDR3, as DNA: TGTGCCTGGAGTGTACGGGGGACTAGCGGGAAGAGCACAGATACGCAGTATTTT.

This sequence joins TRBV23-1 and TRBJ1-4; maybe TRBD1 (5 bases). TRBV23-1 is flagged as an ORF with uncertain function. This CDR3 spans 14 amino acids. The V end was cut by 4 bases, the J end by 5 bases, with 11 bases between. The CDR3 spells CASSRGRPNEKLFF. The DNA for the CDR3 is TGCGCCAGCAGTCGGGGCAGGCCAAATGAAAAACTGTTTTTT.

This clone has more than one count but fewer than ten. The chain uses TRBV4-2 and TRBJ1-1, with a weak D call TRBD1 (5 bases). V lost 0 bases and J lost 5, with 19 bases in between. The length of the CDR3 is 17 residues. Germline V gives CDR1 LGHNA, CDR2 YNFKEQ. The CDR3 sequence: CASSQDVFRPGGTEAFF. The CDR3 coding sequence is TGTGCCAGCAGCCAAGATGTATTCCGGCCCGGGGGTACTGAAGCTTTCTTT.

The chain carries TRBV7-2 and TRBJ2-7, with D maybe TRBD1 (5 bases). The germline V gene encodes CDR1 SGHTA and CDR2 FQGNSA. Trimming cost V 2 bases and J 0 bases, with 8 bases left between them. This CDR3 has 14 amino acids. The CDR3 DNA is TGTGCCAGCAGCTTATGGGGCAACTCCTACGAGCAGTACTTC. This codes for CASSLWGNSYEQYF.

The rearrangement links TRBV2 to TRBJ2-2; TRBD1 matches at 9 bases. Trimming removed 7 bases from V and 6 bases from J; junction bases left unmatched: 12. Germline V gene lookup returns CDR1 SNHLY and CDR2 FYNNEI. This CDR3 region has 16 residues. Here the CDR3 reads CASTYVPGQGPGELFF. The CDR3 DNA sequence: TGTGCCAGCACCTACGTCCCGGGACAGGGACCCGGGGAGCTGTTTTTT.

The chain is built from TRBV4-2 and TRBJ2-1; a weak D match, TRBD2 (6 bases). The CDR3 contains 15 residues. The germline V gene has CDR1 LGHNA and CDR2 YNFKEQ. Trimming took off 1 base at V and 5 bases at J, with 12 bases between the two ends. The CDR3 region has the DNA TGTGCCAGCAGCCAAGCGACCACGGGGGACAATGAGCAGTTCTTC. Encoded protein: CASSQATTGDNEQFF.

The gene calls are TRBV2 and TRBJ2-3; 9 bases map to TRBD2. The CDR3 covers 15 residues. From germline, CDR1 is SNHLY and CDR2 FYNNEI. The V segment lost 1 base and the J segment 5 bases; nucleotides outside the gene matches: 4. In nucleotides, the CDR3 is TGTGCCAGCAGTGAAGTAGCGGGGGTAGTAGATACGCAGTATTTT. It translates to CASSEVAGVVDTQYF.

Only one count was recorded for this clone. The chain couples TRBV7-9 to TRBJ2-2; D perhaps matches TRBD2 (6 bases). The CDR3 has 14 residues. The V gene lost 5 bases and the J gene lost 7 bases, with 14 bases spanning the gap. Germline assignment: CDR1 SEHNR and CDR2 FQNEAQ (reference sequence). The CDR3 sequence: CASSRHEGGGELFF. The CDR3 DNA follows: TGTGCCAGCAGCCGACACGAGGGAGGCGGGGAGCTGTTTTTT.

This chain uses TRBV2 with TRBJ1-1; a weak D match, TRBD1 (5 bases). Trimming removed 8 bases at V and 4 bases at J, with 11 bases between. Germline CDR1 reads SNHLY; CDR2 reads FYNNEI. The CDR3 is 12 residues long. CDR3 coding DNA: TGTGCCAGCCGGGACGGGGGCACTGAAGCTTTCTTT. Translated: CASRDGGTEAFF. The entire variable domain, with the rest obtained from reference TRBV2 and TRBJ1-1, is as follows: EPEVTQTPSHQVTQMGQEVILRCVPISNHLYFYWYRQILGQKVEFLVSFYNNEISEKSEIFDDQFSVERPDGSNFTLKIRSTKLEDSAMYFCASRDGGTEAFFGQGTRLTVV.

This chain joins TRBV5-1 and TRBJ2-3, with D maybe TRBD2 (7 bases). Trimming cost V 7 bases and J 3 bases, with 12 bases left between them. This CDR3 region has 13 residues. The V gene's germline CDR1 is SGHRS and CDR2 YFSETQ. The CDR3 sequence is CASRRGPTDTQYF. In nucleotides, the CDR3 is TGCGCCAGCCGGCGGGGGCCTACAGATACGCAGTATTTT.